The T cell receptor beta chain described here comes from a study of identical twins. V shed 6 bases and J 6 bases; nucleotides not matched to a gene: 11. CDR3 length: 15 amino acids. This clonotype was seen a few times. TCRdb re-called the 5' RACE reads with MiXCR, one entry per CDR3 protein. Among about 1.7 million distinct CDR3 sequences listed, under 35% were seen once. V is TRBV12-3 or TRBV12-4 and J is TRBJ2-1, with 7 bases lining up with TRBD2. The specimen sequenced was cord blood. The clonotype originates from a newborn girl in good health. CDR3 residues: CASSRAGVDSNEQFF. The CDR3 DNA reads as TGTGCCAGCAGCCGGGCGGGAGTGGATAGCAATGAGCAGTTCTTC.